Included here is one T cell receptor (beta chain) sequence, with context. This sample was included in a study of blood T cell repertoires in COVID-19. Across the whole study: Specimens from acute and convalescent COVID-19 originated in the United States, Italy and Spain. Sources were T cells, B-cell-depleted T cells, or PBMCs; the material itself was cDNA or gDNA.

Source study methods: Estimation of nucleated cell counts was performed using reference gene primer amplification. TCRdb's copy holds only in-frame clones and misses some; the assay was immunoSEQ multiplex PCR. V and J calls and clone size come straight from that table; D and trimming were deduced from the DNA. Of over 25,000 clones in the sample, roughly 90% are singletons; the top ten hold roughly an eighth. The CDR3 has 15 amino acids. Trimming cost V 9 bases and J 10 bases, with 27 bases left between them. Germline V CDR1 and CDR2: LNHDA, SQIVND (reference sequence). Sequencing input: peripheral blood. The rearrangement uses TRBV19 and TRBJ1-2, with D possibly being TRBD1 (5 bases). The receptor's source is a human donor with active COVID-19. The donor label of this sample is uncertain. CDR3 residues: CASRTLGGPGGDYTF. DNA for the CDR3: TGTGCCAGCAGGACCCTCGGGGGTCCCGGGGGTGACTACACCTTC.